A single sample is the source of the 32 T cell receptor beta chains below, sequenced in a study of technical replicates of blood from a few donors. The data were produced by immunoSEQ multiplex PCR, yet TCRdb's version contains in-frame clones alone and is incomplete. The data show 60,000 to 80,000 clones, with 89% seen just once and about 5% held by the top ten. Sequenced input: PBMCs. These receptors were taken from a human donor in good health. Some clones in this sample may be carry-over from other donors' samples.

Here the CDR3 reads CASSLDGGSTDTQYF. The CDR3 region has the DNA TGTGCCAGCAGCTTAGATGGAGGGAGCACAGATACGCAGTATTTT. V is TRBV7-7 and J is TRBJ2-3; D may be TRBD2 (6 bases). Germline loops: CDR1 SSHAT, CDR2 FNYEAQ (reference sequence). The CDR3 loop spans 15 amino acids. V was clipped by 1 base and J by 0 bases, with 8 bases between them.

The chain links TRBV9 to TRBJ2-3; 8 nucleotides agree with TRBD2. This CDR3 spans 16 amino acids. Per the germline V gene, CDR1 is SGDLS and CDR2 is YYNGEE. The ends lost 0 bases at V and 6 bases at J; junction bases unmatched: 9. The CDR3 DNA reads TGTGCCAGCAGCGTAGCTACGCGGGGGGCCGTGGATACGCAGTATTTT. Translation gives CASSVATRGAVDTQYF.

This chain uses TRBV19 with TRBJ2-7; D remains ambiguous. V dropped 1 base and J dropped 2 bases, with 6 bases sitting between them. CDR1 is LNHDA and CDR2 is SQIVND in the germline V gene (reference sequence). This CDR3 contains 13 residues. The CDR3 sequence: CASSIVLTYEQYF. The CDR3 DNA is TGTGCCAGTAGTATAGTCCTAACCTACGAGCAGTACTTC.

The chain joins TRBV7-9 to TRBJ2-7; 7 nucleotides align to TRBD1. J gave up 1 base and V 6 bases, and 6 bases lay outside the gene matches. This CDR3 spans 14 amino acids. Per the germline V gene, CDR1 is SEHNR and CDR2 is FQNEAQ (reference sequence). CDR3 coding DNA: TGTGCCAGCAGTGGACAGGCCTTATCCTACGAGCAGTACTTC. Translation: CASSGQALSYEQYF.

The chain couples TRBV5-4 to TRBJ2-5; a weak D match, TRBD1 (5 bases). The CDR3 has 13 residues. V was cut by 1 base and J by 5 bases, with 9 bases left in between. Germline V gene sequence: CDR1 SGHNT, CDR2 YYREEE (reference sequence). For the CDR3, the DNA is TGTGCCAGCAGCTTGTATAAGGGGGAGACCCAGTACTTC. As protein: CASSLYKGETQYF.

The rearrangement joins TRBV10-1 to TRBJ2-5; 11 nucleotides match TRBD1. The CDR3 covers 18 residues. Germline V lookup: CDR1 WNHNN, CDR2 SYGVQD (reference sequence). Trimming at V came to 4 bases and at J to 0 bases, leaving 10 bases not matched to a gene. CDR3 coding DNA: TGCGCCAGCAGTGGGCTCTCCGGGACAGGGGGTGACCAAGAGACCCAGTACTTC. Its protein product is CASSGLSGTGGDQETQYF.

The gene calls are TRBV5-1 and TRBJ1-4; 8 nucleotides match TRBD1. Germline CDR1 is SGHRS and CDR2 is YFSETQ. The length of the CDR3 is 15 residues. V shed 4 bases, J shed 3 bases, and the junction held 5 bases outside the gene matches. CDR3 sequence: CASSVDRVPNEKLFF. CDR3 sequence (DNA): TGCGCCAGCAGCGTGGACAGGGTACCTAATGAAAAACTGTTTTTT.

This clone was seen a single time. The chain links TRBV5-1 to TRBJ2-5; 9 nucleotides align to TRBD2. This CDR3 has 15 residues. The germline gives CDR1 SGHRS, CDR2 YFSETQ. V shed 2 bases and J 4 bases; nucleotides not matched to a gene: 6. CDR3 nucleotides: TGCGCCAGCAGCTTCGGCGGGGGGGCCAGAGAGACCCAGTACTTC. Translated: CASSFGGGARETQYF.

This clone was seen just once. The chain is built from TRBV4-1 and TRBJ1-2; 8 bases line up with TRBD1. From germline, CDR1 is MGHRA and CDR2 YSYEKL. The V segment lost 3 bases and the J segment 2 bases; nucleotides outside the gene matches: 17. CDR3 length: 19 amino acids. CDR3 loop: CASSHLLGRQTGANYGYTF. For the CDR3, the DNA is TGCGCCAGCAGCCACCTCCTCGGCCGACAGACAGGGGCAAACTATGGCTACACCTTC.

The CDR3 coding sequence is TGTGCCAGCAGCCCCGAACCCACAGGGTTGGATCAGCCCCAGCATTTT. Its protein is CASSPEPTGLDQPQHF. The V call is TRBV11-2, the J call TRBJ1-5, with D possibly TRBD1 on 6 matching bases. The length of the CDR3 is 16 residues. Germline CDR1 reads SGHAT; CDR2 reads FQNNGV. With 5 bases removed from V and 5 bases from J, the gap between germline ends came to 19 bases.

The chain uses TRBV21-1 and TRBJ1-1. TRBV21-1 is a pseudogene. CDR3 size: 12 residues. In nucleotides, the CDR3 is TGTGCCCACGGGGGGATGAACACTGAAGCTTTCTTT. Protein sequence: CAHGGMNTEAFF.

The chain combines TRBV29-1 with TRBJ1-3, with TRBD1 matching 9 bases. Per germline, CDR1 SQVTM and CDR2 ANQGSEA. The CDR3 length is 13 residues. With V trimmed by 6 bases and J by 2 bases, 2 bases remained unmatched. CDR3 nucleotides: TGCAGCGTACGGGACAGGGCTGGAAACACCATATATTTT. Protein product: CSVRDRAGNTIYF.

V gene TRBV7-3 combines with J gene TRBJ2-1; TRBD2 matches at 7 bases. V was pared by 4 bases and J by 8 bases, with 14 bases of the junction left unmatched. The germline CDR1 and CDR2 sequences are SGHTA and FQGTGA. The length of the CDR3 is 16 residues. The DNA of the CDR3 is TGTGCCAGCAGCTCCCGTGCGACTAGCTTATTCGATGAGCAGTTCTTC. Amino acids: CASSSRATSLFDEQFF.

This clone was counted between two and nine times. The CDR3 DNA reads TGTGCCAGCTCACTTTCTAGCGGGGAACTTTACGAGCAGTACTTC. Its translation is CASSLSSGELYEQYF. The rearrangement joins TRBV18 to TRBJ2-7; TRBD2 agrees at 9 bases. This CDR3 comprises 15 residues. Germline-derived CDR1 and CDR2 are KGHSH and LQKENI. V shed 4 bases and J 4 bases; nucleotides not matched to a gene: 8.

The V gene is TRBV10-3, the J gene TRBJ1-1; tentative D call: TRBD1 (6 bases). Looked up from germline, CDR1 is ENHRY and CDR2 is SYGVKD. The CDR3 has 13 amino acids. V lost 2 bases to trimming and J lost 8 bases, with 12 bases between them. The CDR3 spells CAISETGGREAFF. DNA for the CDR3: TGTGCCATCAGTGAGACGGGGGGCAGGGAAGCTTTCTTT.

This rearrangement joins TRBV14 to TRBJ2-7, with D tentatively TRBD1 (5 bases). CDR1 and CDR2 from the germline V gene are SGHDN and FVKESK. The ends were cut back, 6 bases at V and 0 bases at J, with 9 bases in the middle. The CDR3 sequence is 13 residues long. CDR3 protein: CASSRRVSYEQYF. CDR3 DNA: TGTGCCAGCAGTCGCAGGGTCTCCTACGAGCAGTACTTC.

This chain connects TRBV18 to TRBJ2-3; 11 bases align to TRBD2. Trimming removed 3 bases from V and 5 bases from J; junction bases left unmatched: 10. Germline CDR1 KGHSH, CDR2 LQKENI. This CDR3 is built from 17 residues. The CDR3 is CASSPNIAGGPIDTQYF. CDR3 sequence (DNA): TGTGCCAGCTCACCTAACATAGCGGGGGGGCCAATAGATACGCAGTATTTT.

The chain joins TRBV4-1 to TRBJ1-2; tentatively, D is TRBD1 (5 bases). The germline V and J ends were trimmed by 2 bases and 6 bases, with 16 bases remaining between them. The V gene's germline CDR1 is MGHRA and CDR2 YSYEKL. This CDR3 is 15 amino acids long. The CDR3 nucleotides are TGCGCCAGCAGCCAAATTAGAGCTGGGGCGGATGGCTACACCTTC. Protein: CASSQIRAGADGYTF.

J is TRBJ1-6 and V is TRBV4-3; possibly TRBD1 for D (6 bases). The CDR3 length is 13 residues. Trimming pared 0 bases from V and 14 bases from J, leaving 11 bases between. Germline CDR1 reads LGHNA; CDR2 reads YSLEER. The CDR3 DNA is TGCGCCAGCAGCCAAGATAACCAGGGGACCCTCCACTTT. Protein sequence: CASSQDNQGTLHF.

The V call is TRBV5-1, the J call TRBJ1-1; unclear D gene. Germline V gene data show CDR1 as SGHRS and CDR2 as YFSETQ. This CDR3 spans 14 amino acids. Trimming cost V 0 bases and J 2 bases, with 8 bases left between them. The CDR3: CASSLASGNTEAFF. For the CDR3, the DNA is TGCGCCAGCAGCTTGGCCTCAGGAAACACTGAAGCTTTCTTT.

This clone is medium-sized in the sample. The chain recombines TRBV7-9 with TRBJ1-6; D is possibly TRBD1 (6 bases). The CDR3 totals 15 residues. Germline assignment: CDR1 SEHNR and CDR2 FQNEAQ (reference sequence). V lost 4 bases, J lost 6 bases, and 13 bases lay in between. For the CDR3, the DNA is TGTGCCAGCAGCTCCGCAGGGGAATTTAATTCACCCCTCCACTTT. Its protein product is CASSSAGEFNSPLHF.

The rearrangement joins TRBV7-2 to TRBJ2-6; 10 bases map to TRBD1. Germline V gene sequence: CDR1 SGHTA, CDR2 FQGNSA. CDR3 length equals 18 residues. V lost 3 bases to trimming and J lost 2 bases; unmatched junction nucleotides: 7. CDR3 in amino acids: CASSLGQGQGAGANVLTF. The CDR3 DNA reads as TGTGCCAGCAGCTTGGGACAGGGGCAAGGAGCTGGGGCCAACGTCCTGACTTTC.

In DNA form, the CDR3 reads TGTGCCAGCAGCCTTCAGCGGGGGGGCCCCACCGGGGAGCTGTTTTTT. Amino acid sequence: CASSLQRGGPTGELFF. This chain joins TRBV7-3 and TRBJ2-2; 10 nucleotides align to TRBD2. J was trimmed by 4 bases and V by 5 bases; bases with no gene match: 7. This CDR3 region has 16 residues. CDR1 SGHTA and CDR2 FQGTGA come from the germline V gene.

The chain recombines TRBV19 with TRBJ2-1, with D perhaps TRBD2 (6 bases). The CDR3 spans 13 residues. V gave up 7 bases and J gave up 7 bases, with 14 bases separating them. The germline CDR1 and CDR2 sequences are LNHDA and SQIVND (reference sequence). CDR3 coding DNA: TGTGCCAGTACTGAGCGGGTGTGGAATGAGCAGTTCTTC. Its protein is CASTERVWNEQFF.

This chain links TRBV11-2 with TRBJ1-3, with TRBD1 matching over 8 bases. CDR1 SGHAT and CDR2 FQNNGV come from the germline V gene. V shed 4 bases, J shed 4 bases, and the junction held 6 bases outside the gene matches. The CDR3 consists of 15 residues. CDR3 in DNA: TGTGCCAGCAGCTACGGGACAGGCAACGGAAACACCATATATTTT. This sequence encodes CASSYGTGNGNTIYF.

The chain recombines TRBV4-3 with TRBJ2-1; 9 bases agree with TRBD2. With V trimmed by 4 bases and J by 1 base, 5 bases remained unmatched. This CDR3 has 16 amino acids. Germline lookup yields CDR1 LGHNA and CDR2 YSLEER. In DNA form, the CDR3 reads TGCGCCAGCAGCCCCCGGCTAGCGGGATCCTACAATGAGCAGTTCTTC. This gives the protein CASSPRLAGSYNEQFF.

The chain has TRBV2 and TRBJ1-5, with D hard to call. The CDR3 runs 14 residues. The ends were cut back, 5 bases at V and 2 bases at J, with 10 bases in the middle. CDR1 and CDR2 from the germline V gene are SNHLY and FYNNEI. CDR3 sequence reads: CASSSDGGNQPQHF. In DNA form, the CDR3 reads TGTGCCAGCAGTAGCGACGGGGGCAATCAGCCCCAGCATTTT.

This clone was seen once. The CDR3 nucleotides read TGCGCCAGCAGCCCAGAGACAGGGCGCTCCTACAATGAGCAGTTCTTC. Translated, it gives CASSPETGRSYNEQFF. V usage is TRBV5-1 and J usage is TRBJ2-1; TRBD1 matches 7 bases. V lost 4 bases, J lost 0 bases, and 7 bases stayed unmatched. Germline values: CDR1 SGHRS, CDR2 YFSETQ. This CDR3 is 16 amino acids long.

The chain joins TRBV6-6 to TRBJ1-1; 7 bases fit TRBD1. Germline CDR1 and CDR2: MNHNY and SVGAGI (reference sequence). V lost 10 bases and J lost 5; bases outside the gene matches: 13. CDR3 size: 14 residues. CDR3 protein: CATHLDRAETEAFF. The CDR3 DNA reads TGTGCCACCCACCTCGACAGGGCCGAAACTGAAGCTTTCTTT.

J is TRBJ2-5 and V is TRBV27; D is possibly TRBD2 (5 bases). Germline lookup yields CDR1 MNHEY and CDR2 SMNVEV (reference sequence). CDR3 size: 13 residues. The germline V and J ends were trimmed by 5 bases and 4 bases, with 11 bases remaining between them. The CDR3 protein is CASSEAGRETQYF. In nucleotides, the CDR3 is TGTGCCAGCAGTGAGGCGGGCAGAGAGACCCAGTACTTC.

The gene calls are TRBV5-1 and TRBJ2-7; D is uncertain. V lost 3 bases, J lost 0 bases, and 7 bases lay in between. This CDR3 has 13 amino acids. Per germline, CDR1 SGHRS and CDR2 YFSETQ. CDR3 sequence (DNA): TGCGCCAGCAGCTCTGGCGGCTCCTACGAGCAGTACTTC. Translating gives CASSSGGSYEQYF.

The chain is built from TRBV7-9 and TRBJ2-2; tentatively, D is TRBD2 (5 bases). Trimming removed 3 bases from V and 9 bases from J, with 11 bases in between. The CDR3 is 13 amino acids. CDR1 and CDR2 from the germline V gene are SEHNR and FQNEAQ (reference sequence). The DNA of the CDR3 is TGTGCCAGCAGCTTGGACCGGGGATGGGAGCTGTTTTTT. It is translated as CASSLDRGWELFF.